This T cell receptor (beta chain) was observed in a study of shared clonotypes between healthy human individuals (dated by TCRdb to the early 2020s). In terms of the full investigation: A few men and two women, aged 18 to 49 years, made up the cohort. Different laboratories and diverse techniques were used to prepare libraries and sequence TCR repertoires, to increase sequencing depth and limit assay-specific biases. Blood TCR repertoires of roughly five healthy adults were deeply sequenced to estimate repertoire size and the extent of clonotype sharing between individuals. Between about 0.8 and 9 billion PBMCs per donor were obtained by leukapheresis.

On this clone: What antigen it recognizes has not been identified. Base qualities are missing; no much larger clone stands one base away.

Inclusive of the bounding cysteine and phenylalanine, the CDR3 is 15 residues long. Of all the DNA, just the CDR3 is kept, 45 bases in frame from base 1. In the germline V gene, CDR1 corresponds to KGHSH and CDR2 to LQKENI. V and J lose 5 bases and 1 base, and a span of 12 bases separates them. Using the deep immunoSEQ assay, TCR CDR3 regions were amplified from genomic DNA by multiplex PCR. Extracted genomic DNA from each cell subset was spread evenly across all wells of several immunoSEQ 96-well plates, with each plate serving as a replicate. For unsorted PBMC, approximately 0.3 ug genomic DNA, equal to roughly 33,000 T cell genomes, was loaded into each replicate PCR. Ten immunoSEQ deep assay plates were used to sequence unsorted PBMC genomic DNA. Purified libraries were quantified with a Qubit 3.0 fluorometer, sized on a Bioanalyzer 2100, and re-quantified with the KAPA Library Quantification kit. Every immunoSEQ 96-well plate was sequenced on a separate single-read 150-cycle Illumina NextSeq 550 flow cell. The original pipeline was this. Because the immunoSEQ output held only junctional sequences and lacked quality scores, the filtering could not match the filtering applied to full-length reads. Sequences were annotated with PyIR, a Python wrapper for IgBLAST v1.9, using IMGT germline references to assign V/J genes and CDR3. Any read was removed if the V/J assignment was weak (E-value above 1e-6), the CDR3 was missing, or the read contained stop codons, out-of-frame junctions, or ambiguous translated residues. V3J clonotypes were defined as sequences sharing an identical inferred V gene, J gene, and CDR3 amino acid sequence. Percentage overlap between repertoires was computed as shared unique clonotypes divided by the size of the smaller repertoire. Three approaches were used to assess repertoire richness: RTK rarefaction, the Chao1 estimator, and Recon v2.1 estimates of unobserved clonotypes. TCRdb provides this immuneACCESS table in a form limited to in-frame rearrangements. Some clones are lacking; in checked studies, under half of them reflect an unresolved V gene, and why the rest are absent is not known. That table gives V, J and clone size, and the DNA gave D and trimming. The sample table contains 450,000 to 500,000 clones; only one count was recorded for 76% of them. 10% to 15% of the sample is held by the ten biggest clonotypes.

Donors were healthy HIV-negative adults with no recently reported acute infections or vaccinations. Every donor was a Caucasian adult residing in Nashville, Tennessee, USA. In the unsorted samples, approximately 85 million PBMCs were counted, and genomic DNA was extracted using the QIAamp DNA Blood Mini kit. Blood was obtained by leukapheresis, after which PBMCs were separated by Ficoll-Histopaque density gradient centrifugation and cryopreserved in liquid nitrogen vapor phase. Findings and caveats that apply to the study as a whole: Sampling was restricted to blood, and TCR repertoires in tissue are likely to differ from TCR repertoires in blood. Because the study included only a small number of donors, the genetic and exposure-history diversity represented was limited. Based on pairwise subsampling, the degree of clonotype sharing among donors was expected to be affected by sequencing depth.

Sequencing was carried out using PBMCs. This clonotype originated in a woman between 35 and 50 years old in good health. Some clones in this sample may be carry-over from other donors' samples. The chain employs TRBV18 and TRBJ1-5, with no confidently assigned D gene. In nucleotides, the sequence is TGTGCCAGCTCAACAGCCGTGGGGAGCAATCAGCCCCAGCATTTT. Its protein product is CASSTAVGSNQPQHF.